The 18 T cell receptor beta chains reported below all come from one sample, sequenced in a study of cytomegalovirus exposure and HLA in healthy donors. 13 Jbeta primers and 60 Vbeta primers were used for the PCR. Assay: immunoSEQ multiplex PCR; the TCRdb copy retains only in-frame clones and omits some. The sample includes roughly 150,000 clones, approximately 78% seen only once; the top ten take 1.1% to 1.5%. Input material: PBMCs. Every receptor here comes from a male donor in good health and CMV-seronegative.

CDR3 bases: TGTGCCAGCAGTTCCGACAGTCTTAATGAAAAACTGTTTTTT. Its translation: CASSSDSLNEKLFF. The chain links TRBV28 to TRBJ1-4, with D maybe TRBD1 (5 bases). V dropped 4 bases and J dropped 4 bases, with 10 bases sitting between them. CDR1 and CDR2 from the germline V gene are MDHEN and SYDVKM. The CDR3 totals 14 residues.

V is TRBV7-8 and J is TRBJ1-1, with a possible D match to TRBD1 (6 bases). The CDR3 is 18 residues long. Germline values: CDR1 SGHVS, CDR2 FQNEAQ. V was clipped by 2 bases and J by 4 bases, with 23 bases between them. CDR3 sequence (DNA): TGTGCCAGCAGCTTATTGGTAATTGGGGGCGCTTCAGGCACTGAAGCTTTCTTT. Protein sequence: CASSLLVIGGASGTEAFF.

The gene calls are TRBV18 and TRBJ2-3; 11 bases agree with TRBD2. The V and J ends lost 6 bases and 5 bases, in that order; junction bases with no gene match: 10. CDR1 and CDR2 from the germline V gene are KGHSH and LQKENI. The CDR3 has 16 residues. CDR3 coding DNA: TGTGCCAGCTCGGCGGTAGCGGGGGGGCCGGGAGATACGCAGTATTTT. This encodes CASSAVAGGPGDTQYF.

This clone has just a few counts. The V gene is TRBV9, the J gene TRBJ2-3; 11 bases fit TRBD2. The germline CDR1 and CDR2 sequences are SGDLS and YYNGEE. This CDR3 contains 16 residues. J was trimmed by 0 bases and V by 3 bases; bases with no gene match: 3. CDR3 coding DNA: TGTGCCAGCAGCGAGACTAGCGGGGCTAGCACAGATACGCAGTATTTT. This gives the protein CASSETSGASTDTQYF. The full variable domain, with the rest looked up from reference TRBV9 and TRBJ2-3, is DSGVTQTPKHLITATGQRVTLRCSPRSGDLSVYWYQQSLDQGLQFLIQYYNGEERAKGNILERFSAQQFPDLHSELNLSSLELGDSALYFCASSETSGASTDTQYFGPGTRLTVL.

This chain joins TRBV10-1 and TRBJ1-2; 11 bases match TRBD1. With V trimmed by 10 bases and J by 8 bases, 15 bases remained unmatched. Germline CDR1 and CDR2: WNHNN and SYGVQD (reference sequence). The CDR3 consists of 15 residues. The CDR3 DNA sequence: TGCGCCACCCCCGGGACAGGGGGTATGGTCTGGGGCTACACCTTC. Residues: CATPGTGGMVWGYTF.

CDR3 DNA: TGTGCCAGCAGCCAGACAGGGGGAAATGGTTCACCCCTCCACTTT. Amino acids: CASSQTGGNGSPLHF. The chain links TRBV25-1 to TRBJ1-6, with 9 bases matching TRBD1. CDR3 length: 15 residues. Germline assignment: CDR1 MGHDK and CDR2 SYGVNS. V shed 6 bases, J shed 9 bases, and the junction held 9 bases outside the gene matches.

The sample holds a few counts of this clone. The chain carries TRBV28 and TRBJ2-7; D gene uncertain. The germline V gene encodes CDR1 MDHEN and CDR2 SYDVKM. With 6 bases removed from V and 5 bases from J, the gap between germline ends came to 14 bases. The CDR3 has 13 residues. As DNA, the CDR3 is TGTGCCAGCAGCCTCACCCAGATCCACGAGCAGTACTTC. Its translation is CASSLTQIHEQYF.

The rearrangement uses TRBV5-1 and TRBJ2-2; D unclear. The length of the CDR3 is 14 residues. V was trimmed by 3 bases and J by 5 bases, leaving 11 bases between them. The V gene's germline CDR1 is SGHRS and CDR2 YFSETQ. CDR3 amino acids: CASSSGKVTGELFF. CDR3 bases: TGCGCCAGCAGCTCCGGTAAAGTGACCGGGGAGCTGTTTTTT.

The gene calls are TRBV5-6 and TRBJ2-7, with 11 bases that match TRBD1. Germline V lookup: CDR1 SGHDT, CDR2 YYEEEE. With V trimmed by 2 bases and J by 0 bases, 1 base remained unmatched. This CDR3 has 15 residues. The DNA of the CDR3 is TGTGCCAGCAGCTTCGGGACAGGGGGCTCCTACGAGCAGTACTTC. This translates into CASSFGTGGSYEQYF.

The rearrangement joins TRBV11-1 to TRBJ1-5; D gene ambiguous. The germline V gene has CDR1 SGHAT and CDR2 FQDESV (reference sequence). The CDR3 loop spans 16 amino acids. V was trimmed by 6 bases and J by 6 bases, leaving 21 bases between them. CDR3 sequence reads: CASRPNTRRLGQPQHF. CDR3 nucleotide sequence: TGTGCCAGCAGGCCCAATACGAGGAGGTTGGGTCAGCCCCAGCATTTT.

The sample holds one count of this clone. The chain combines TRBV21-1 with TRBJ2-1; TRBD1 reflects the table's D call only, with no check against the DNA. TRBV21-1 is classified as a pseudogene. The CDR3 has 15 residues. The CDR3 here is CASSNDSDSYNEQFF. CDR3 nucleotides: TGTGCCAGCAGCAACGACAGTGACTCCTACAATGAGCAGTTCTTC.

This clone has only a few counts. Additional DNA sequences in this sample encode the identical CDR3. CDR3 protein: CASSTGTGGSYEQYF. The CDR3 coding sequence is TGTGCCAGTAGTACAGGGACAGGGGGCTCCTACGAGCAGTACTTC. This chain joins TRBV19 and TRBJ2-7, with 11 bases lining up with TRBD1. V shed 4 bases, J shed 0 bases, and the junction held 2 bases outside the gene matches. The CDR3 runs to 15 residues. Germline V gene sequence: CDR1 LNHDA, CDR2 SQIVND (reference sequence).

The chain uses TRBV7-2 and TRBJ1-2; possible D gene TRBD1, 6 bases. V lost 5 bases to trimming and J lost 3 bases, with 13 bases between them. Per germline, CDR1 SGHTA and CDR2 FQGNSA. The CDR3 has 14 residues. The CDR3 reads CASSPDRRDYGYTF. DNA of the CDR3: TGTGCCAGCAGCCCCGACAGGAGAGACTATGGCTACACCTTC.

CDR3 sequence: CASSFAILRDTGELFF. The DNA for the CDR3 is TGCGCCAGCAGCTTCGCCATACTACGGGACACCGGGGAGCTGTTTTTT. The chain combines TRBV4-1 with TRBJ2-2; the D is unclear. CDR1 is MGHRA, CDR2 YSYEKL, per germline. This CDR3 has 16 residues. Trimming removed 5 bases at V and 3 bases at J, with 16 bases between.

The chain has TRBV7-9 and TRBJ2-4; D may be TRBD1 (5 bases). This CDR3 is built from 16 residues. CDR1 and CDR2 (germline): SEHNR, FQNEAQ (reference sequence). V was cut by 4 bases and J by 0 bases, with 13 bases left in between. Here the CDR3 DNA reads TGTGCCAGCAGCTCTAAGGGGCTTCTAGCCAAAAACATTCAGTACTTC. Residues: CASSSKGLLAKNIQYF.

The genes are TRBV19 and TRBJ1-2, with D unresolved. The CDR3 length is 14 residues. CDR1 and CDR2 from the germline V gene are LNHDA and SQIVND (reference sequence). V was cut by 5 bases and J by 8 bases, with 18 bases left in between. The CDR3 region has the DNA TGTGCCAGTAGTGACGCCGGGATTTTCGGAGGCTACACCTTC. It codes for CASSDAGIFGGYTF.

The chain employs TRBV6-5 and TRBJ2-7; 8 nucleotides match TRBD2. The V segment lost 10 bases and the J segment 4 bases; nucleotides outside the gene matches: 9. Germline CDR1 and CDR2: MNHEY and SVGAGI. The CDR3 runs to 13 residues. For the CDR3, the DNA is TGTGCCACCGGGAGGGGAGGGGGGTACGAGCAGTACTTC. Translating it yields CATGRGGGYEQYF.

The V and J genes are TRBV27 and TRBJ2-6; perhaps TRBD1 as D (5 bases). Germline CDR1 and CDR2: MNHEY and SMNVEV (reference sequence). The CDR3 spans 16 residues. The V and J ends lost 2 bases and 1 base respectively, with 9 bases between them. The CDR3 nucleotides read TGTGCCAGCAGTTTACTAGGGGTTTCTGGGGCCAACGTCCTGACTTTC. Its translation: CASSLLGVSGANVLTF.